This T cell receptor beta chain was captured in a study of patients and donors after allogeneic stem cell transplantation (TCRdb year 2020). Details on this clonotype: Its antigen remains unidentified. No much larger clone exists at a distance of one base, and base qualities are not known.

Library preparation used RT-PCR. The sequencer listed for this sample is NextSeq 550. The raw public reads went through TCRdb reprocessing: fastp at Q25, MiXCR clone calling, in-frame beta chains kept. A single entry per CDR3 protein holds the most common genes and DNA from its merged rows. Within this sample are approximately 140,000 distinct CDR3 sequences, with 30% to 45% of them counted one time only. Around half of the sample comes from the top ten. Counted from cysteine to phenylalanine, this CDR3 has 15 amino acids. The retained sequence is limited to the CDR3, 45 bases, with the frame set at the first base. From a lookup of the germline V gene, CDR1 and CDR2 are MNHEY and SVGEGT. The junction shows trimming of 6 bases on V and 1 base on J, plus 15 bases between the germline ends.

The sample consisted of blood, either unsorted or a sorted T cell fraction (not recorded which). Recombination connected TRBV6-2 or TRBV6-3 to TRBJ1-1, with the D gene not clear enough to name. The TCR originated in a human donor who was either an allogeneic HSCT recipient or a stem cell or donor lymphocyte infusion donor (not recorded which). It is not recorded whose cells these are; they may come from a transplant donor. The CDR3 protein sequence reads: CASSLRERRNTEAFF. DNA sequence: TGTGCCAGCAGCCTACGGGAACGCAGGAACACTGAAGCTTTCTTT.